These T cell receptor beta chains were read from a single sample in a study of T cells in Graves' hyperthyroidism and ophthalmopathy. MiXCR was run by TCRdb on the multiplex PCR reads, yielding one entry per CDR3 protein. Among 600,000 to 650,000 distinct CDR3 sequences, around 15% were seen once, and the ten largest hold around 3.9%. Sequences were obtained from blood. The source is a woman aged 30 to 39 with Graves' hyperthyroidism. Each CDR3 is given without its conserved first and last residue. Some rows have no size entry. The others give once, few or many, or a class for an expanded clone.

J | size | length | V | CDR3
TRBJ2-7 | many | 15 | TRBV5-5 | ASSLDGWRENSYEQY
TRBJ1-5 | . | 13 | TRBV6-1 | ASSPRTGRNQPQH
TRBJ2-1 | few | 12 | TRBV7-9 | ASSSPGQKNEQF
TRBJ1-1 | . | 13 | TRBV11-2 | ASSSTRGGGTEAF
TRBJ2-7 | many | 12 | TRBV20-1 | SAQWTGESYEQY
TRBJ1-2 | . | 14 | TRBV4-2 | ASSQNSRGANYGYT
TRBJ1-4 | . | 13 | TRBV12-3/TRBV12-4 | ASSAPGAGVEKLF
TRBJ2-2 | many | 12 | TRBV30 | AWSTGTNTGELF
TRBJ2-5 | many | 11 | TRBV28 | ASKPRGWETQY
TRBJ1-6 | few | 11 | TRBV3-1 | ASSQSFNSPLH
TRBJ2-3 | few | 14 | TRBV10-2 | ASSARQGELTDTQY
TRBJ2-1 | . | 12 | TRBV7-2 | ASSTGTGDNEQF
TRBJ1-1 | . | 11 | TRBV20-1 | SAAGTGIGEAF
TRBJ2-7 | many | 12 | TRBV27 | ASSQWDIAYEQY
TRBJ2-1 | . | 11 | TRBV7-6 | ASSRNRNGEQF
TRBJ1-2 | . | 11 | TRBV6-1 | ASSSGGYYGYT
TRBJ2-2 | . | 12 | TRBV7-9 | ASSLFANTGKLF
TRBJ1-4 | many | 14 | TRBV18 | ASSPPVGQGGEKLF
TRBJ2-2 | . | 13 | TRBV28 | ASSSRRSQAGELF
TRBJ2-3 | many | 10 | TRBV5-1 | ASSLEGNTQY
TRBJ1-2 | many | 12 | TRBV7-2 | ASIKRGPNYGYT
TRBJ2-3 | many | 15 | TRBV27 | ASSFGLAGVVGDTQY
TRBJ1-6 | few | 12 | TRBV27 | ASSVGRDNSPLH